The 5 T cell receptor beta chains below all came from one sample that was sequenced in a study of cytomegalovirus exposure and HLA in healthy donors. Vbeta (60) and Jbeta (13) primers were used in the PCR. The table came from immunoSEQ multiplex PCR; TCRdb's copy has only in-frame clones and leaves some out. The sample includes roughly 150,000 clones, roughly 80% of them seen just once. The sample comprised PBMCs. Receptor source: a woman between 40 and 55 years old in good health and CMV-seropositive.

The J gene is TRBJ2-5, the V gene TRBV20-1; D remains unclear. The J call is uncertain, as TRBJ2-7 better fits the DNA end. Germline V lookup: CDR1 DFQATT, CDR2 SNEGSKA (reference sequence). This CDR3 comprises 11 residues. CDR3 region: CSARQTSEQYF. CDR3 coding DNA: TGCAGTGCTAGACAGACGAGCGAGCAGTACTTC.

V and J are TRBV29-1 and TRBJ2-5; 7 nucleotides agree with TRBD2. Germline V gene data show CDR1 as SQVTM and CDR2 as ANQGSEA. The trim removed 5 bases at V and 1 base at J, leaving 1 base unmatched. The CDR3 consists of 12 residues. CDR3 coding DNA: TGCAGCGTTCTAGCGGCCCAAGAGACCCAGTACTTC. Protein: CSVLAAQETQYF.

The chain links TRBV28 to TRBJ1-4, with TRBD1 matching 8 bases. The CDR3 covers 14 residues. J was trimmed by 4 bases and V by 2 bases; bases with no gene match: 0. CDR1 is MDHEN, CDR2 SYDVKM, per germline. CDR3 bases: TGTGCCAGCAGTTTAACAGGGGGTAATGAAAAACTGTTTTTT. This codes for CASSLTGGNEKLFF.

Only a few counts were recorded for this clone. The chain couples TRBV5-1 to TRBJ1-2; no reliable D call. This CDR3 is 14 amino acids long. Deletions cut 0 bases from V and 5 bases from J, with 11 bases between. Germline lookup yields CDR1 SGHRS and CDR2 YFSETQ. The CDR3 loop is CASSLGQTDYGYTF. DNA of the CDR3: TGCGCCAGCAGCTTGGGTCAAACAGATTATGGCTACACCTTC.

This clone was observed once. The chain has TRBV30 and TRBJ2-7, with TRBD2 as a possible D gene (6 bases). The germline V gene encodes CDR1 GTSNPN and CDR2 SVGIG (reference sequence). This CDR3 spans 13 amino acids. V was pared by 3 bases and J by 4 bases, with 13 bases between. The CDR3 nucleotides read TGTGCCTGGAGACCGGGACTCCCTTACGAGCAGTACTTC. Translation: CAWRPGLPYEQYF.